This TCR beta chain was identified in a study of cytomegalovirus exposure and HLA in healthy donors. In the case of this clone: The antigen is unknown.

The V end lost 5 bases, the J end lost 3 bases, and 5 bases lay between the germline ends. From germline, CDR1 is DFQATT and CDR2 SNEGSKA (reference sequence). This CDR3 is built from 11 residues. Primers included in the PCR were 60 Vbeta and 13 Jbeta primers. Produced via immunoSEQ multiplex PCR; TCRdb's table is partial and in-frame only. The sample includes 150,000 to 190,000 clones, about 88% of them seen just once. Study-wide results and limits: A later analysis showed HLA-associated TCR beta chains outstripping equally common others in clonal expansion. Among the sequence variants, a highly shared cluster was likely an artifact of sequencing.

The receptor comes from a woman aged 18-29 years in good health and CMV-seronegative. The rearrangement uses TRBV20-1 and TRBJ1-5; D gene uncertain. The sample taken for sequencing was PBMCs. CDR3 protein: CSAGTNQPQHF. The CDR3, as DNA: TGCAGTGCTGGCACCAATCAGCCCCAGCATTTT.